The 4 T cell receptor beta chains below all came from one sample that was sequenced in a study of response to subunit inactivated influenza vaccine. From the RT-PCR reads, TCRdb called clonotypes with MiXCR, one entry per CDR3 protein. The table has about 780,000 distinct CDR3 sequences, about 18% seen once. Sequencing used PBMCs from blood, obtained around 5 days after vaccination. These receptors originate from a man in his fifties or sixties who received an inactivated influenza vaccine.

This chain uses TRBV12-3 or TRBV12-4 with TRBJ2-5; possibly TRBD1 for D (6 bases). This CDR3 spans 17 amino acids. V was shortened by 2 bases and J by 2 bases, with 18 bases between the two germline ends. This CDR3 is CASSLFQGERGQETQYF. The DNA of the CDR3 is TGTGCCAGCAGTTTATTCCAGGGAGAAAGGGGGCAAGAGACCCAGTACTTC.

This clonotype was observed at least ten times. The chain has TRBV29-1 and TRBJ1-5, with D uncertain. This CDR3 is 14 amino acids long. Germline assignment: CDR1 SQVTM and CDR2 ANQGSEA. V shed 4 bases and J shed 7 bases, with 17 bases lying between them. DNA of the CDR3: TGCAGCGTTGCCCGAGCAGGCGTCGGACAGCCCCAGCATTTT. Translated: CSVARAGVGQPQHF.

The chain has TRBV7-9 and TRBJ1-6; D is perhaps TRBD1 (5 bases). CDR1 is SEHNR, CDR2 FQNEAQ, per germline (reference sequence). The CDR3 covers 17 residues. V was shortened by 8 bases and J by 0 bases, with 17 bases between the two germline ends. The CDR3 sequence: CASAGGSGSSYNSPLHF. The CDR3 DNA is TGTGCCAGCGCTGGGGGGAGTGGAAGCTCCTATAATTCACCCCTCCACTTT.

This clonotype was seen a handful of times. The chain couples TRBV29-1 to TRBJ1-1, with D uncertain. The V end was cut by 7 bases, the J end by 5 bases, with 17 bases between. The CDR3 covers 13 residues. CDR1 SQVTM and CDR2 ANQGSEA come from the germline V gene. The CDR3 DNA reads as TGCAGCGGGGAGGGCCTCCACCGAACTGAAGCTTTCTTT. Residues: CSGEGLHRTEAFF.